These 20 T cell receptor beta chains came from one sample sequenced in a study of regulatory dendritic cells for organ transplantation. The antigens these receptors bind are not known. Sorted T cells were CFSE-labeled and cultured five to six days with allogeneic regulatory or mature dendritic cells at 1:10. The data were produced by immunoSEQ multiplex PCR, yet TCRdb's version contains in-frame clones alone and is incomplete. The sample includes 15,000 to 20,000 clones, approximately 80% seen only once; the top ten take 2.5% to 3.5%. Sequencing was done on a sample of memory CD4+ T cells from blood cultured with regulatory dendritic cells. Subset meaning: CD45RO+ memory T cells. These receptors originate from a human donor in good health.

The V and J genes are TRBV11-1 and TRBJ2-1; tentative D call: TRBD1 (6 bases). CDR3 length equals 19 residues. V was shortened by 5 bases and J by 0 bases, with 23 bases between the two germline ends. Germline V gene sequence: CDR1 SGHAT, CDR2 FQDESV (reference sequence). As DNA, the CDR3 is TGTGCCAGCAGCCCTAGGGGGTCGTTGGGGGTAAGCTCCTACAATGAGCAGTTCTTC. It codes for CASSPRGSLGVSSYNEQFF.

The V and J genes are TRBV2 and TRBJ2-3; the match to TRBD2 covers 9 bases. Germline lookup yields CDR1 SNHLY and CDR2 FYNNEI. This CDR3 is 14 amino acids long. V dropped 7 bases and J dropped 5; count of bases not matched to a gene: 7. CDR3 protein: CASTRLTSGDTQYF. The DNA of the CDR3 is TGTGCCAGCACCCGCCTGACTAGCGGAGATACGCAGTATTTT.

This clone has just one count. J is TRBJ1-2 and V is TRBV5-8; tentative D call: TRBD1 (6 bases). The CDR3 covers 14 residues. Germline V gene lookup returns CDR1 SGHTS and CDR2 YDEGEE. The V end was cut by 0 bases, the J end by 1 base, with 7 bases between. CDR3 protein: CASSLDRVNYGYTF. CDR3 nucleotides: TGTGCCAGCAGCTTGGACAGGGTTAACTATGGCTACACCTTC.

This chain connects TRBV15 to TRBJ1-4; D gene unclear. V gave up 1 base and J gave up 7 bases, with 7 bases separating them. CDR1 and CDR2 (germline): LNHNV, YYDKDF (reference sequence). CDR3 length equals 13 residues. The CDR3 spells CATSRVPSEKLFF. As DNA, the CDR3 is TGTGCCACCAGCAGAGTACCCTCTGAAAAACTGTTTTTT.

The rearrangement joins TRBV11-3 to TRBJ2-7, with a possible D match to TRBD1 (6 bases). Germline V gene sequence: CDR1 SGHNT, CDR2 YENEEA. V shed 4 bases and J shed 2 bases, with 12 bases lying between them. This CDR3 spans 14 amino acids. Here the CDR3 reads CASSSQGTTYEQYF. CDR3 in DNA: TGTGCCAGCAGCTCCCAGGGGACCACCTACGAGCAGTACTTC.

The chain recombines TRBV7-3 with TRBJ2-5, with D uncertain. This CDR3 is 12 amino acids long. The ends were cut back, 2 bases at V and 7 bases at J, with 8 bases in the middle. From germline, CDR1 is SGHTA and CDR2 FQGTGA. The CDR3 DNA sequence: TGTGCCAGCAGCTTAGATACGGGGACCCAGTACTTC. Its translation: CASSLDTGTQYF.

V gene TRBV9 combines with J gene TRBJ2-3, with a weak D call TRBD2 (5 bases). Deletions cut 0 bases from V and 1 base from J, with 9 bases between. CDR3 length: 15 residues. The germline V gene has CDR1 SGDLS and CDR2 YYNGEE. The CDR3 sequence is CASSVAGSGTDTQYF. In DNA, the CDR3 is TGTGCCAGCAGCGTAGCGGGGAGCGGCACAGATACGCAGTATTTT.

The table lists this clone with a count of one. V is TRBV6-5 and J is TRBJ1-1, with 7 positions matching TRBD1. Germline V gene data show CDR1 as MNHEY and CDR2 as SVGAGI. The CDR3 length is 14 residues. Trimming took 8 bases from V and 0 from J; bases not matched to a gene: 6. The CDR3 here is CASGTDLMNTEAFF. In nucleotides, the CDR3 is TGTGCCAGCGGGACAGACCTAATGAACACTGAAGCTTTCTTT.

The rearrangement links TRBV30 to TRBJ2-1; 10 bases fit TRBD2. With 0 bases clipped from V and 5 bases from J, the junction kept 4 bases outside the gene matches. Germline V lookup: CDR1 GTSNPN, CDR2 SVGIG (reference sequence). The CDR3 is made up of 15 amino acids. The DNA of the CDR3 is TGTGCCTGGAGTGTACAACTAGCGGGGAACAATGAGCAGTTCTTC. Translated, it gives CAWSVQLAGNNEQFF.

V usage is TRBV29-1 and J usage is TRBJ1-5, with TRBD1 matching over 7 bases. This CDR3 spans 13 amino acids. Germline-derived CDR1 and CDR2 are SQVTM and ANQGSEA. The V gene end was trimmed by 6 bases and the J gene end by 2 bases; junction bases not matched to a gene: 4. The CDR3 sequence: CSVTGTGNQPQHF. The CDR3 nucleotides read TGCAGCGTGACCGGGACAGGCAATCAGCCCCAGCATTTT.

This CDR3 reads CASSLRGGETQYF. CDR3 bases: TGTGCCAGCAGCTTGCGGGGTGGAGAGACCCAGTACTTC. This sequence joins TRBV5-6 and TRBJ2-5; maybe TRBD2 (5 bases). The V and J ends lost 1 base and 4 bases respectively, with 8 bases between them. The CDR3 runs 13 residues. Germline V gives CDR1 SGHDT, CDR2 YYEEEE.

The chain joins TRBV29-1 to TRBJ2-1, with D maybe TRBD1 (6 bases). The ends were cut back, 3 bases at V and 6 bases at J, with 9 bases in the middle. Germline CDR1 and CDR2: SQVTM and ANQGSEA. This CDR3 has 12 residues. In nucleotides, the CDR3 is TGCAGCGTTGATTACAGGGTCAATGAGCAGTTCTTC. This translates into CSVDYRVNEQFF.

This rearrangement joins TRBV30 to TRBJ2-3, with TRBD2 as a possible D gene (6 bases). This CDR3 contains 15 residues. The germline V gene encodes CDR1 GTSNPN and CDR2 SVGIG (reference sequence). The V and J ends lost 2 bases and 0 bases respectively, with 12 bases between them. The CDR3 sequence is CAWSQASASTDTQYF. The CDR3 nucleotides are TGTGCCTGGAGTCAGGCTAGCGCGAGCACAGATACGCAGTATTTT.

The V and J genes are TRBV7-6 and TRBJ2-7; the D gene is possibly TRBD2 (5 bases). The CDR3 runs 17 residues. The germline CDR1 and CDR2 sequences are SGHVS and FNYEAQ. Trimming shortened V by 5 bases and J by 2 bases, and 22 bases separated the two germline ends. CDR3 protein: CASSPTHSADLTYEQYF. The CDR3, as DNA: TGTGCCAGCAGCCCCACCCATAGCGCCGACCTAACCTACGAGCAGTACTTC.

V and J are TRBV21-1 and TRBJ2-5; no DNA check was done on the table's D call, TRBD1. TRBV21-1 is noted as a pseudogene. The CDR3 loop spans 16 amino acids. CDR3 bases: TGTGCCAGCAGCAGGGGGGACAGGAACGTCCAAGAGACCCAGTACTTC. This translates into CASSRGDRNVQETQYF.

The chain recombines TRBV7-3 with TRBJ2-2; D is uncertain. The CDR3 totals 14 residues. Germline values: CDR1 SGHTA, CDR2 FQGTGA. The V gene lost 2 bases and the J gene lost 2 bases, with 6 bases spanning the gap. The CDR3 is CASSLAANTGELFF. The CDR3 DNA reads TGTGCCAGCAGCTTAGCAGCCAACACCGGGGAGCTGTTTTTT.

The V gene is TRBV5-6, the J gene TRBJ1-2; 7 bases agree with TRBD1. The CDR3 extends over 19 amino acids. Germline CDR1 SGHDT, CDR2 YYEEEE. V gave up 0 bases and J gave up 5 bases; unmatched junction bases: 19. CDR3 DNA: TGTGCCAGCAGCTTGGTGGGTGAGGGACAGATTTACCGGGGGTATGGCTACACCTTC. This sequence encodes CASSLVGEGQIYRGYGYTF.

This clone has only a few counts. J is TRBJ1-1 and V is TRBV10-2, with 8 bases aligning to TRBD1. J lost 4 bases, V lost 7 bases, and 5 bases had no gene match. Looked up from germline, CDR1 is WSHSY and CDR2 is SAAADI. The CDR3 loop spans 13 amino acids. CDR3: CASTLTGGTEAFF. The CDR3 DNA is TGCGCCAGCACCCTAACAGGGGGCACTGAAGCTTTCTTT.

Regarding this clone: Other DNA sequences within the sample encode an identical CDR3. This chain links TRBV2 with TRBJ2-7; the D gene is possibly TRBD1 (6 bases). V lost 2 bases to trimming and J lost 2 bases, with 10 bases between them. CDR3 size: 14 residues. Per germline, CDR1 SNHLY and CDR2 FYNNEI. Here the CDR3 DNA reads TGTGCCAGCAGTGAACAGGGGCTGACCTACGAGCAGTACTTC. It encodes CASSEQGLTYEQYF.

The chain links TRBV5-4 to TRBJ2-3, with 9 bases lining up with TRBD2. V was clipped by 2 bases and J by 4 bases; unmatched bases: 8. This CDR3 region has 16 residues. Germline assignment: CDR1 SGHNT and CDR2 YYREEE (reference sequence). The CDR3 DNA reads as TGTGCCAGCAGCTTCTGGGGGCGGGGGGGCGCAGATACGCAGTATTTT. Its translation: CASSFWGRGGADTQYF.